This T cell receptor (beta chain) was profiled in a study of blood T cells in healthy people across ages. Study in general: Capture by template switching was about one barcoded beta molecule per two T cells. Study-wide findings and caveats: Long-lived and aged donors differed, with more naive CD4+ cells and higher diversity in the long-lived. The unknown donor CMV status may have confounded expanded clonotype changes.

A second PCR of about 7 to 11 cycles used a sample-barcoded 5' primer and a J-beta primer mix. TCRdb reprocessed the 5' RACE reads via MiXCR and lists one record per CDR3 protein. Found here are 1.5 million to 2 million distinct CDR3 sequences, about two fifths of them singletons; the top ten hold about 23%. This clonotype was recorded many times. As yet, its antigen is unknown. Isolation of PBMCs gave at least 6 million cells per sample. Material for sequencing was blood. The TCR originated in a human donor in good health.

This chain's CDR3 is CASSYVGETQYF. CDR3 DNA sequence: TGTGCCAGCAGTTACGTTGGGGAGACCCAGTACTTC. The rearrangement links TRBV6-2 or TRBV6-3 to TRBJ2-5; D call uncertain. Germline V gives CDR1 MNHEY, CDR2 SVGEGT. Trimming left V 2 bases short and J 5 bases short, with 6 bases between. This CDR3 is built from 12 residues.